The present entry profiles one T cell receptor beta chain with its context. The antigen is unknown. A much larger clone differs from this one at a single base, so this may be a read error. The source of the sample is a study of blood T cells in healthy people across ages. Then a second PCR, running roughly 7 to 11 cycles, was carried out with a sample-barcoded 5' primer and a J-beta primer mix. TCRdb redid the calling of the 5' RACE reads with MiXCR, one entry per CDR3 protein. The data show 1.5 million to 2 million distinct CDR3 sequences, with under 30% seen just once and over 7% held by the top ten. Germline CDR1 is MNHEY and CDR2 is SMNVEV (reference sequence). V was cut by 6 bases and J by 6 bases, with 18 bases left in between. The CDR3 is made up of 14 amino acids. General study points: Diversity of TCR beta correlated strongly with naive T cell percentage.

Total RNA, at least 5 micrograms per sample, came from PBMCs. V is TRBV27 and J is TRBJ2-7; D remains ambiguous. The receptor comes from a woman aged 25 to 39 in good health. Input material: blood. This chain's CDR3 is CASRLKRVGREQYF. Here the CDR3 DNA reads TGTGCCAGCAGGTTGAAAAGGGTAGGTCGCGAGCAGTACTTC.